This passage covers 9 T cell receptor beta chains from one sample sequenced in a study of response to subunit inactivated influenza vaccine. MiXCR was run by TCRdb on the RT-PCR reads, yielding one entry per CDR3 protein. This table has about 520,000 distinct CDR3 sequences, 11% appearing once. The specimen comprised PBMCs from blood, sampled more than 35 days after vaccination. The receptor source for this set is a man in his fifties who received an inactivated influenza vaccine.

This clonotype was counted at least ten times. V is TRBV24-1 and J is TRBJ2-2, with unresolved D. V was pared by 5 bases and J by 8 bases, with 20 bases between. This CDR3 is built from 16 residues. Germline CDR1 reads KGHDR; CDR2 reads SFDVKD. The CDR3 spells CATSGLVGFDSGELFF. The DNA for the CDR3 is TGTGCCACCAGTGGGCTCGTTGGATTCGATTCGGGGGAGCTGTTTTTT.

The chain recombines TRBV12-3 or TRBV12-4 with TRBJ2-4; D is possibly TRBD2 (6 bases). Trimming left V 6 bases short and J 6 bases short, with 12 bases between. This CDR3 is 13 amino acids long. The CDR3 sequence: CASRGLGLNIQYF. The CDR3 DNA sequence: TGTGCCAGCAGGGGGCTGGGACTAAACATTCAGTACTTC.

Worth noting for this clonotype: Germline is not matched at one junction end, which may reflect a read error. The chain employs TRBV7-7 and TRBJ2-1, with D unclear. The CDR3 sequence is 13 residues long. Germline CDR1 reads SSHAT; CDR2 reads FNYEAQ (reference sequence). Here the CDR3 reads CASSSTPRNEQFF. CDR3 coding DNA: TGTGCTAGCAGCTCGACCCCGAGGAATGAGCAGTTCTTC.

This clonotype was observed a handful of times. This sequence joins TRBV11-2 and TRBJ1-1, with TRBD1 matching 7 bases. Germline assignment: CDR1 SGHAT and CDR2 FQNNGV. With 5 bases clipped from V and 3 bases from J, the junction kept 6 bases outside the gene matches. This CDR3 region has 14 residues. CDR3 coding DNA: TGTGCCAGCAGCAAAGACAGGGTCGACACTGAAGCTTTCTTT. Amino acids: CASSKDRVDTEAFF. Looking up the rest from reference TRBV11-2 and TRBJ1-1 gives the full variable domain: EAGVAQSPRYKIIEKRQSVAFWCNPISGHATLYWYQQILGQGPKLLIQFQNNGVVDDSQLPKDRFSAERLKGVDSTLKIQPAKLEDSAVYLCASSKDRVDTEAFFGQGTRLTVV.

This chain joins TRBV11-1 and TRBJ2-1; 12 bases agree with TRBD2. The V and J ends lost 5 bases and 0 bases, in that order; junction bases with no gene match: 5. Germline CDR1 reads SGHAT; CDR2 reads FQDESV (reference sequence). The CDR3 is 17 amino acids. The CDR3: CASSRGLAGSSYNEQFF. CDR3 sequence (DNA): TGTGCCAGCAGCCGGGGACTAGCGGGCTCCTCCTACAATGAGCAGTTCTTC. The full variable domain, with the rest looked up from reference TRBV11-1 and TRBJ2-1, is EAEVAQSPRYKITEKSQAVAFWCDPISGHATLYWYRQILGQGPELLVQFQDESVVDDSQLPKDRFSAERLKGVDSTLKIQPAELGDSAMYLCASSRGLAGSSYNEQFFGPGTRLTVL.

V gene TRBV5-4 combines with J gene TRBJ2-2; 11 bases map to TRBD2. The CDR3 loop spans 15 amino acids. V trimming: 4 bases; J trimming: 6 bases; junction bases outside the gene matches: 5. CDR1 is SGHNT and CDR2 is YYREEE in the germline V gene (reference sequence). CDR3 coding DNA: TGTGCCAGCAGCGCCGGGACTAGCGGCGCCGGGGAGCTGTTTTTT. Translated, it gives CASSAGTSGAGELFF.

The DNA of the CDR3 is TGTGCCACCAGCGGTAGACAGTCCGGGGGGACCCAGTACTTC. Residues: CATSGRQSGGTQYF. The V call is TRBV15, the J call TRBJ2-5, with D perhaps matching TRBD2 (6 bases). Germline CDR1 and CDR2: LNHNV and YYDKDF (reference sequence). With 5 bases removed from V and 7 bases from J, the gap between germline ends came to 17 bases. The CDR3 has 14 residues. The variable domain in full, with the rest retrieved from reference TRBV15 and TRBJ2-5, is DAMVIQNPRYQVTQFGKPVTLSCSQTLNHNVMYWYQQKSSQAPKLLFHYYDKDFNNEADTPDNFQSRRPNTSFCFLDIRSPGLGDTAMYLCATSGRQSGGTQYFGPGTRLLVL.

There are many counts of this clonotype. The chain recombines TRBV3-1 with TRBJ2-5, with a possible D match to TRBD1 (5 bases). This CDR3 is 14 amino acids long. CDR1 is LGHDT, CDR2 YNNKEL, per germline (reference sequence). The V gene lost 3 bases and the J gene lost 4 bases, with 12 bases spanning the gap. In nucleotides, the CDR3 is TGTGCCAGCAGCCACCAGGGTAGGGGAGAGACCCAGTACTTC. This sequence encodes CASSHQGRGETQYF.

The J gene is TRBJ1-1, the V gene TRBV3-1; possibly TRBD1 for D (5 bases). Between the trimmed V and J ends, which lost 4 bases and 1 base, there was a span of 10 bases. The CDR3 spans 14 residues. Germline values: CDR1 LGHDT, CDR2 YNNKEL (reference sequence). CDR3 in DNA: TGTGCCAGCAGCCCGACAGTGGAGAACACTGAAGCTTTCTTT. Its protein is CASSPTVENTEAFF.